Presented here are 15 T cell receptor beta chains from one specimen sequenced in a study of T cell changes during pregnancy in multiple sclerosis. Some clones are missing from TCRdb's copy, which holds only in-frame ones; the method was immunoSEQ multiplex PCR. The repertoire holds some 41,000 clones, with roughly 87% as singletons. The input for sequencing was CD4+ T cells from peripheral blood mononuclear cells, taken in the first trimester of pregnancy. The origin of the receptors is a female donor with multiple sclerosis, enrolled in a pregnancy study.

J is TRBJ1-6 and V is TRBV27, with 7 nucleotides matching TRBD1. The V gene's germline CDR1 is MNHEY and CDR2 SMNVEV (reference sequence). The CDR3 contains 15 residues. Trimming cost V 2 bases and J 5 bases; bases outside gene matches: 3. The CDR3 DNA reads TGTGCCAGCAGTTTAGTAGACAGGGATAATTCACCCCTCCACTTT. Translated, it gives CASSLVDRDNSPLHF.

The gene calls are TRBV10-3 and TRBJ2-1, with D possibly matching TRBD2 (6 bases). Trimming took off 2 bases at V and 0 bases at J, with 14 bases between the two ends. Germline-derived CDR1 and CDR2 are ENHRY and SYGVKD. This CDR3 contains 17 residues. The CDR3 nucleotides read TGTGCCATCAGTGAGCGGGACGGGAGCCCCTCCTACAATGAGCAGTTCTTC. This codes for CAISERDGSPSYNEQFF.

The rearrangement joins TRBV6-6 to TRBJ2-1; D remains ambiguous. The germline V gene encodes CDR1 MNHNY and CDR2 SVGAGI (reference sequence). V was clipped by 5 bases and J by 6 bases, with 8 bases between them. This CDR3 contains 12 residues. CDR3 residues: CASSPAVNEQFF. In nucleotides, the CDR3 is TGTGCCAGCAGTCCCGCAGTCAATGAGCAGTTCTTC.

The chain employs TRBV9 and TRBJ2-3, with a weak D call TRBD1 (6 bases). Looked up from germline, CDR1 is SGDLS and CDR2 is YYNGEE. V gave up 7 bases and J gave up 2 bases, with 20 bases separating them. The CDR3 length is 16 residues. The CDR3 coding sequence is TGTGCCAGCGGGGGCCTAGGAATGATTTCCACAGATACGCAGTATTTT. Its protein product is CASGGLGMISTDTQYF.

The CDR3 bases are TGTGCCAGCAGCCTATACAAAGGCGCGGGAGACATTCAGTACTTC. This encodes CASSLYKGAGDIQYF. This rearrangement joins TRBV11-1 to TRBJ2-4; TRBD2 matches at 7 bases. Germline V gene data show CDR1 as SGHAT and CDR2 as FQDESV (reference sequence). The V gene end was trimmed by 5 bases and the J gene end by 8 bases; junction bases not matched to a gene: 12. The CDR3 runs 15 residues.

CDR3 DNA sequence: TGTGCCAGTAGTGGGGCACTATCACCCCTCCACTTT. Encoded protein: CASSGALSPLHF. The chain links TRBV19 to TRBJ1-6, with a possible D match to TRBD1 (5 bases). Trimming removed 5 bases at V and 10 bases at J, with 9 bases between. From germline, CDR1 is LNHDA and CDR2 SQIVND (reference sequence). This CDR3 comprises 12 residues.

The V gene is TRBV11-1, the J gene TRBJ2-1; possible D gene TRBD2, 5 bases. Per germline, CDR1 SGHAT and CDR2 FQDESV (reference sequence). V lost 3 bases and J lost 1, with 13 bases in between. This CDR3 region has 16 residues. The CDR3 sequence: CASSLRVDPSYNEQFF. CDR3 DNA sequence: TGTGCCAGCAGCTTGCGGGTGGACCCTTCCTACAATGAGCAGTTCTTC.

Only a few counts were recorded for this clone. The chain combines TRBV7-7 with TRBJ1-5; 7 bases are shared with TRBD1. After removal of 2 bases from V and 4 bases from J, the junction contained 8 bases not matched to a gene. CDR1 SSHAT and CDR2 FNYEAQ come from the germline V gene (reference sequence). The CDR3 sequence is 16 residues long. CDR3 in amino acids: CASSLFLAGGNQPQHF. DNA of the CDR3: TGTGCCAGCAGCTTATTCTTGGCAGGGGGAAATCAGCCCCAGCATTTT.

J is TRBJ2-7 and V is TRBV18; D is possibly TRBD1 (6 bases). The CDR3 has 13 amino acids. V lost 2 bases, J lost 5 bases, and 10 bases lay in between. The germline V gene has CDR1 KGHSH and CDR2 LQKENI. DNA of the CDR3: TGTGCCAGCTCACCAAATTCAGGGGACGAGCAGTACTTC. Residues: CASSPNSGDEQYF.

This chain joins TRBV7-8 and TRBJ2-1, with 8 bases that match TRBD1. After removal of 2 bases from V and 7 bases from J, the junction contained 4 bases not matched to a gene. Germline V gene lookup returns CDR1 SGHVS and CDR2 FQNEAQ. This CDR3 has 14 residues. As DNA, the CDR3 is TGTGCCAGCAGCTTAAGGACAGGGCTGAATGAGCAGTTCTTC. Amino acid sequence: CASSLRTGLNEQFF.

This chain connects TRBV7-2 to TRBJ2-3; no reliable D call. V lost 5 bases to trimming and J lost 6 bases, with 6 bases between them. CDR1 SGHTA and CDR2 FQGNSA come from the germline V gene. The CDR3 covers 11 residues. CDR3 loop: CASSTLDTQYF. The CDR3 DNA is TGTGCCAGCAGCACTCTGGATACGCAGTATTTT.

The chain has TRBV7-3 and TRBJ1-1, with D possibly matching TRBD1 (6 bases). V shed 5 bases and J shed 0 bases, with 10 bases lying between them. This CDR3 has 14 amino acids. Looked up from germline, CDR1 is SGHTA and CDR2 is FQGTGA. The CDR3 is CASSRTGMNTEAFF. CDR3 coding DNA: TGTGCCAGCAGCCGTACAGGGATGAACACTGAAGCTTTCTTT. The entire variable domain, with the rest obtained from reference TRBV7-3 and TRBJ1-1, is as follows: GAGVSQTPSNKVTEKGKYVELRCDPISGHTALYWYRQSLGQGPEFLIYFQGTGAADDSGLPNDRFFAVRPEGSVSTLKIQRTERGDSAVYLCASSRTGMNTEAFFGQGTRLTVV.

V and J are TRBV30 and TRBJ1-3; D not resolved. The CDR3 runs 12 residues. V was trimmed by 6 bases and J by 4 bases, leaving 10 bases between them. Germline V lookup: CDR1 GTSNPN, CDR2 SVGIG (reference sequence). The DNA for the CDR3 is TGTGCCTGCATGACTGGGGGAAACACCATATATTTT. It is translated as CACMTGGNTIYF.

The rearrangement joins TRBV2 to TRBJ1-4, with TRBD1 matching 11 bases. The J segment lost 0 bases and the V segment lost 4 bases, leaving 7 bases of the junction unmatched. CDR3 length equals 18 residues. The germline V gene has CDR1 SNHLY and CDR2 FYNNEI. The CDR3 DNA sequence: TGTGCCAGCAGTGCAGGGACAGGGGGAGACCCAACTAATGAAAAACTGTTTTTT. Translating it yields CASSAGTGGDPTNEKLFF.

The CDR3 region is CASSNQETQYF. DNA of the CDR3: TGTGCCAGCAGCAACCAAGAGACCCAGTACTTC. The genes are TRBV6-6 and TRBJ2-5; D unclear. The germline V gene has CDR1 MNHNY and CDR2 SVGAGI (reference sequence). CDR3 length equals 11 residues. Trimming took 6 bases from V and 0 from J, leaving 2 bases between them.